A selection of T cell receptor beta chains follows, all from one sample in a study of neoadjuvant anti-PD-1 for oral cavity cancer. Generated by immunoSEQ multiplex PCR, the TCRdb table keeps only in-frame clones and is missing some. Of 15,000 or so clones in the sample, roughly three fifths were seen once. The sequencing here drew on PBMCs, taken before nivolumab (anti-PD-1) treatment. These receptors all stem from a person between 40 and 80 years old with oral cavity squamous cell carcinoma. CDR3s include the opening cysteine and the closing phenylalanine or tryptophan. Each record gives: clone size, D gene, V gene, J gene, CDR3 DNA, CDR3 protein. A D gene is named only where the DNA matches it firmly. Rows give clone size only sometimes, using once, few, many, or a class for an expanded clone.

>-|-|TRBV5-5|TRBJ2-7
TGTGCCAGCAGCTTGGGGACTTTCAAGTACTTC
CASSLGTFKYF
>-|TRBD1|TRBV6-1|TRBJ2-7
TGTGCCAGCAGGGATCTCTACAGGGGTCACTACGAGCAGTACTTC
CASRDLYRGHYEQYF
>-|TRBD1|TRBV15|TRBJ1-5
TGTGCCACCAGCAGAGAGACAGGGGCCGGTCAGCCCCAGCATTTT
CATSRETGAGQPQHF
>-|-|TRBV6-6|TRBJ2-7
TGTGCCAGCAGCGATCAGGACCGCGACGAGCAGTACTTC
CASSDQDRDEQYF
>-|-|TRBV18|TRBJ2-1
TGTGCCAGCTCACCAAAGACTTTGGGGCCGGGGGACTCCTACAATGAGCAGTTCTTC
CASSPKTLGPGDSYNEQFF
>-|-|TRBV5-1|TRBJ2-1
TGCGCCAGCAGCGCGGGACAGAGCTCCTACAATGAGCAGTTCTTC
CASSAGQSSYNEQFF
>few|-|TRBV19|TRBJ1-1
TGTGCCAGCAGACAACAGACTGAAGCTTTCTTT
CASRQQTEAFF
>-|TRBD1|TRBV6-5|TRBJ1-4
TGTGCCAGCAGTTACGGGCAGGGGGTACGTGGAGAACTGTTTTTT
CASSYGQGVRGELFF
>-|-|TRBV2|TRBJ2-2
TGTGCCAGCAGCAAACAGGTGTCCACCGGGGAGCTGTTTTTT
CASSKQVSTGELFF
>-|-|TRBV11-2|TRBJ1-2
TGTGCCAGCAGCTTAAGCGGGGAATTATGGTATGGCTACACCTTC
CASSLSGELWYGYTF
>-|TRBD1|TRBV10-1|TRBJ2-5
TGCGCCAGCAGTGATGAGGGATGGGACAGGGGGCAAGAGACCCAGTACTTC
CASSDEGWDRGQETQYF
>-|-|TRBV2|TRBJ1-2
TGTGCCAGCAGTGCTGGGTTCTATGGCTACACCTTC
CASSAGFYGYTF
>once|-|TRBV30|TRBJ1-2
TGTGCCACTAGCTATGGCTACACCTTC
CATSYGYTF
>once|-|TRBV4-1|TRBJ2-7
TGCGCCAGCAGCCAAGCGGGAACCGTCGAGCAGTACTTC
CASSQAGTVEQYF
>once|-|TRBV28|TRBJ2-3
TGTGCCAGCAGTTTCATCGGACTTGGCACAGATACGCAGTATTTT
CASSFIGLGTDTQYF
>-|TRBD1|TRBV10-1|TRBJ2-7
TGCGCCAGCAGTGCCGGACAGGGAGGCTACGAGCAGTACTTC
CASSAGQGGYEQYF
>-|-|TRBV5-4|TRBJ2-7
TGTGCCAGCAGCTTGGGACCGTATCAGGTCTACGAGCAGTACTTC
CASSLGPYQVYEQYF
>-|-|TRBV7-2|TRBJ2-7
TGTGCCAGCAGCTTAGAGCGCGGGCAGGACGAGCAGTACTTC
CASSLERGQDEQYF
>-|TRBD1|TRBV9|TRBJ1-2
TGTGCCAGCAGCCGGGACAGGGCTAATGGCTACACCTTC
CASSRDRANGYTF
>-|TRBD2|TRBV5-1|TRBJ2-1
TGCGCCAGCAGCAGGACACTAGCGGGAGAGGATGAGCAGTTCTTC
CASSRTLAGEDEQFF
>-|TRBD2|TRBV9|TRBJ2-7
TGTGCCAGCAGCCCGGGAGGCTACGAGCAGTACTTC
CASSPGGYEQYF
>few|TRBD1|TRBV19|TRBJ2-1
TGTGCCAGTACCTGGACAGGGGGCGCCATCCGTGAGCAGTTCTTC
CASTWTGGAIREQFF
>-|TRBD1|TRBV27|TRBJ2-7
TGTGCCAGCAGCAACATTGGGACAGCCTACGAGCAGTACTTC
CASSNIGTAYEQYF
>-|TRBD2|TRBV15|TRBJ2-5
TGTGCCACCAGCAGACCCGCTAGCGGAGAAGAGACCCAGTACTTC
CATSRPASGEETQYF
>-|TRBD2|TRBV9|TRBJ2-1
TGTGCCAGCAGAAAAACCGGGACTAGCGGGAAATTCTTC
CASRKTGTSGKFF
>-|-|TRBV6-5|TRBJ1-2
TGTGCCAGCAGTACAGGGTACTATGGCTACACCTTC
CASSTGYYGYTF
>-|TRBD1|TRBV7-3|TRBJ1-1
TGTGCCAGCAGCTGGACAGGGGGCCTTGGGAACACTGAAGCTTTCTTT
CASSWTGGLGNTEAFF
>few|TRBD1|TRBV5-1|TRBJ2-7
TGCGCCAGCAGCCGTGACGGACAGGGAACCTACGAGCAGTACTTC
CASSRDGQGTYEQYF
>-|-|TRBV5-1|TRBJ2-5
TGCGCCAGCAGCCCCGGACAGCTACAAGAGACCCAGTACTTC
CASSPGQLQETQYF
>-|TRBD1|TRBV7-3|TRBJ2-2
TGTGCCAGCGGGACAGGGAACGGGGAGCTGTTTTTT
CASGTGNGELFF
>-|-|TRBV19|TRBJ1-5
TGTGCCACTCGGGACGGAATAAGCAATCAGCCCCAGCATTTT
CATRDGISNQPQHF
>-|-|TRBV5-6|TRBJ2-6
TGTGCCAGCAGCTTCGGGGGTACTGGGGCCAACGTCCTGACTTTC
CASSFGGTGANVLTF
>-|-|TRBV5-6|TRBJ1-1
TGTGCCAGCAGCTTGACGCAGGGAGGGACTGAAGCTTTCTTT
CASSLTQGGTEAFF
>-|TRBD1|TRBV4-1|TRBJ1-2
TGCGCCAGCAGCCGACCGGGACAGAAGTCCTATGGCTACACCTTC
CASSRPGQKSYGYTF
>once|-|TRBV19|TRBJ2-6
TGTGCCAGTAGTAGGCCCCCGTGGGGTCAGCCATCCTCTGGGGCCAACGTCCTGACTTTC
CASSRPPWGQPSSGANVLTF
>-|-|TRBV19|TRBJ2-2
TGTGCCAGTAGTAAGAGAGGGGATAACACCGGGGAGCTGTTTTTT
CASSKRGDNTGELFF
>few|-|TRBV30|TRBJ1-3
TGTGCCTGGAGTGTCTCCGTCTCTGGAAACACCATATATTTT
CAWSVSVSGNTIYF
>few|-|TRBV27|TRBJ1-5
TGTGCCAGCAGTTTGTGGAGGAATCAGCCCCAGCATTTT
CASSLWRNQPQHF
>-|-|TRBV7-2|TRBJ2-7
TGTGCCAGCAGCTTAGGGTCCCCGGGTACCCACGAGCAGTACTTC
CASSLGSPGTHEQYF
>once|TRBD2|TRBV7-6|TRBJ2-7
TGTGCCAGCAGCTTAATAGCGGGAGGATCCTACGAGCAGTACTTC
CASSLIAGGSYEQYF
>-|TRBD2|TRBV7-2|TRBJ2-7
TGTGCCAGCAGCTTATGGCCCAGCGGGAGTTTAGGGGAGCAGTACTTC
CASSLWPSGSLGEQYF
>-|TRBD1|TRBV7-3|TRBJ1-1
TGTGCCAGCACGACGACCGGGACAGGGAATCCCTTTTCGTTT
CASTTTGTGNPFSF